These 27 T cell receptor beta chains share one sample of origin, sequenced in a study of control samples from healthy donors and cancer patients (dated by TCRdb to 2019 to 2021). Preparation of the library involved the immunoSEQ multiplex PCR assay. Drawn from immuneACCESS, this table holds only the in-frame rearrangements with V and J called that TCRdb kept. Clones are partly lost; checked studies trace under half to an unresolved V gene and leave the rest unexplained. This sample gives about 150,000 clones in total; around 96% of them show up just once. About 5.6% of the sample is held by the ten biggest clonotypes. The sample consisted of blood. These receptors originate from a man between 40 and 49 years old in good health.

The chain carries TRBV27 and TRBJ2-6; 7 positions agree with TRBD2. The CDR3 is 18 residues long. Per the germline V gene, CDR1 is MNHEY and CDR2 is SMNVEV (reference sequence). With 7 bases clipped from V and 0 bases from J, the junction kept 12 bases outside the gene matches. CDR3: CASMGGREASSGANVLTF. Here the CDR3 DNA reads TGTGCCAGCATGGGAGGGAGGGAGGCAAGCTCTGGGGCCAACGTCCTGACTTTC.

This chain joins TRBV7-9 and TRBJ1-2; 7 bases fit TRBD1. Trimming took 6 bases from V and 4 from J; bases not matched to a gene: 5. The CDR3 has 13 residues. The germline gives CDR1 SEHNR, CDR2 FQNEAQ (reference sequence). DNA of the CDR3: TGTGCCAGCAGGCCACAGGGGCCCTATGGCTACACCTTC. As protein: CASRPQGPYGYTF. The whole variable domain, filled in from reference TRBV7-9 and TRBJ1-2, reads DTGVSQNPRHKITKRGQNVTFRCDPISEHNRLYWYRQTLGQGPEFLTYFQNEAQLEKSRLLSDRFSAERPKGSFSTLEIQRTEQGDSAMYLCASRPQGPYGYTFGSGTRLTVV.

J is TRBJ1-6 and V is TRBV19; no clear D gene. V was cut by 3 bases and J by 5 bases, with 5 bases left in between. CDR1 LNHDA and CDR2 SQIVND come from the germline V gene (reference sequence). This CDR3 spans 13 amino acids. CDR3 DNA sequence: TGTGCCAGTAGTATGGGGAATAATTCACCCCTCCACTTT. Translation gives CASSMGNNSPLHF.

In its sample, this clone was seen once. The chain uses TRBV18 and TRBJ1-4; a possible D gene is TRBD1 (5 bases). Germline V CDR1 and CDR2: KGHSH, LQKENI. V gave up 4 bases and J gave up 10 bases, with 22 bases separating them. The CDR3 has 16 amino acids. This chain's CDR3 is CASSQQGAGPSAKLFF. The CDR3 coding sequence is TGTGCCAGCTCACAGCAGGGAGCCGGGCCTTCCGCAAAACTGTTTTTT.

The rearrangement joins TRBV10-2 to TRBJ2-5; D not resolved. The CDR3 covers 14 residues. Deletions cut 7 bases from V and 5 bases from J, with 17 bases between. Per germline, CDR1 WSHSY and CDR2 SAAADI. Here the CDR3 reads CASKGGQVAETQYF. CDR3 coding DNA: TGCGCCAGCAAAGGTGGGCAGGTGGCGGAGACCCAGTACTTC.

V is TRBV28 and J is TRBJ1-2; 7 bases fit TRBD1. Germline V gene data show CDR1 as MDHEN and CDR2 as SYDVKM. CDR3 length equals 15 residues. V shed 4 bases, J shed 4 bases, and the junction held 9 bases outside the gene matches. The chain's CDR3 is CASSSYRGPLYGYTF. In DNA, the CDR3 is TGTGCCAGCAGTTCTTACAGGGGCCCCCTCTATGGCTACACCTTC.

This chain joins TRBV4-3 and TRBJ1-4; D is undetermined. This CDR3 has 15 residues. V lost 1 base to trimming and J lost 0 bases, with 6 bases between them. CDR1 and CDR2 from the germline V gene are LGHNA and YSLEER. CDR3 in DNA: TGCGCCAGCAGCCAAGGCGGAGCAACTAATGAAAAACTGTTTTTT. Translating it yields CASSQGGATNEKLFF.

The chain employs TRBV7-2 and TRBJ2-5; D not resolved. Germline V gene sequence: CDR1 SGHTA, CDR2 FQGNSA. The CDR3 spans 14 residues. Trimming removed 0 bases from V and 5 bases from J, with 10 bases in between. This chain's CDR3 is CASSLARRWETQYF. In nucleotides, the CDR3 is TGTGCCAGCAGCTTAGCCCGCCGGTGGGAGACCCAGTACTTC. The entire variable domain, with the rest obtained from reference TRBV7-2 and TRBJ2-5, is as follows: GAGVSQSPSNKVTEKGKDVELRCDPISGHTALYWYRQSLGQGLEFLIYFQGNSAPDKSGLPSDRFSAERTGGSVSTLTIQRTQQEDSAVYLCASSLARRWETQYFGPGTRLLVL.

The chain has TRBV28 and TRBJ1-2; no firm D call. The germline V and J ends were trimmed by 2 bases and 0 bases, with 7 bases remaining between them. Germline loops: CDR1 MDHEN, CDR2 SYDVKM. The CDR3 sequence is 14 residues long. CDR3 region: CASSLSQSNYGYTF. Written as DNA, the CDR3 is TGTGCCAGCAGTTTAAGTCAGTCTAACTATGGCTACACCTTC.

CDR3 loop: CASHQTGRINSPLHF. The CDR3, as DNA: TGTGCCAGCCACCAGACCGGACGGATAAATTCACCCCTCCACTTT. The chain links TRBV28 to TRBJ1-6, with unresolved D. Germline-derived CDR1 and CDR2 are MDHEN and SYDVKM. The V and J ends lost 8 bases and 7 bases respectively, with 18 bases between them. The CDR3 is 15 amino acids.

This rearrangement joins TRBV7-2 to TRBJ1-2, with D unclear. The V and J ends lost 4 bases and 8 bases respectively, with 17 bases between them. Germline-derived CDR1 and CDR2 are SGHTA and FQGNSA. The CDR3 covers 14 residues. The CDR3 bases are TGTGCCAGCAGCTGGGTCTTGACCAAGCAGGGCTACACCTTC. It encodes CASSWVLTKQGYTF.

The chain combines TRBV28 with TRBJ1-1, with D hard to call. Germline V gives CDR1 MDHEN, CDR2 SYDVKM. Trimming pared 7 bases from V and 0 bases from J, leaving 12 bases between. The CDR3 is made up of 14 amino acids. CDR3 sequence (DNA): TGTGCCAGCAAAGCGTTTTCGATGAACACTGAAGCTTTCTTT. Translated: CASKAFSMNTEAFF.

The rearrangement uses TRBV7-2 and TRBJ2-1; 10 nucleotides align to TRBD2. The V gene's germline CDR1 is SGHTA and CDR2 FQGNSA. The CDR3 runs to 18 residues. The ends lost 1 base at V and 3 bases at J; junction bases unmatched: 9. CDR3 in DNA: TGTGCCAGCAGCTTAGGAACTCTAGCGGGGGTTGTCTACAATGAGCAGTTCTTC. It yields the protein CASSLGTLAGVVYNEQFF.

The rearrangement joins TRBV27 to TRBJ1-4; maybe TRBD1 (6 bases). The CDR3 is 15 amino acids. V was cut by 3 bases and J by 7 bases, with 15 bases left in between. CDR1 MNHEY and CDR2 SMNVEV come from the germline V gene (reference sequence). The DNA for the CDR3 is TGTGCCAGCAGTTTCCTCCCGGACAGCGGTGAAAAACTGTTTTTT. Its translation: CASSFLPDSGEKLFF.

This chain joins TRBV7-2 and TRBJ1-1; 9 bases match TRBD1. Germline CDR1 SGHTA, CDR2 FQGNSA. V trimming: 2 bases; J trimming: 6 bases; junction bases outside the gene matches: 7. CDR3 size: 15 residues. CDR3 coding DNA: TGTGCCAGCAGCTTATCGGGACAGGGACGGGCTGAAGCTTTCTTT. Its protein product is CASSLSGQGRAEAFF.

In its sample, this clone was seen a few times. V and J are TRBV29-1 and TRBJ1-1; D perhaps matches TRBD1 (6 bases). V shed 5 bases and J shed 0 bases, with 7 bases lying between them. The CDR3 covers 12 residues. The germline CDR1 and CDR2 sequences are SQVTM and ANQGSEA. The CDR3 here is CSVRTVNTEAFF. The CDR3 DNA reads as TGCAGCGTTAGGACAGTGAACACTGAAGCTTTCTTT.

CDR3 sequence (DNA): TGTGCCAGCAGTGATGGGACAGGGAGGGGAACTGAAGCTTTCTTT. Translation: CASSDGTGRGTEAFF. The V gene is TRBV25-1, the J gene TRBJ1-1, with TRBD1 matching 9 bases. Germline CDR1 and CDR2: MGHDK and SYGVNS. The CDR3 totals 15 residues. The ends lost 3 bases at V and 5 bases at J; junction bases unmatched: 7. The entire variable domain, with the rest obtained from reference TRBV25-1 and TRBJ1-1, is as follows: EADIYQTPRYLVIGTGKKITLECSQTMGHDKMYWYQQDPGMELHLIHYSYGVNSTEKGDLSSESTVSRIRTEHFPLTLESARPSHTSQYLCASSDGTGRGTEAFFGQGTRLTVV.

This clone was detected only once. In nucleotides, the CDR3 is TGTGCCAGCAGTTACTCGGGATTCGCCTACACCTTC. Protein: CASSYSGFAYTF. The genes are TRBV6-5 and TRBJ1-2; D uncertain. CDR3 length: 12 residues. From germline, CDR1 is MNHEY and CDR2 SVGAGI. V lost 0 bases to trimming and J lost 10 bases, with 9 bases between them.

The chain uses TRBV27 and TRBJ2-1; 16 bases align to TRBD2. With 2 bases clipped from V and 3 bases from J, the junction kept 4 bases outside the gene matches. This CDR3 has 18 residues. The germline CDR1 and CDR2 sequences are MNHEY and SMNVEV (reference sequence). The CDR3 region is CASSLTGLAGGLYNEQFF. The CDR3, as DNA: TGTGCCAGCAGTTTAACGGGACTAGCGGGGGGGCTCTACAATGAGCAGTTCTTC.

The CDR3 DNA reads as TGTGCCAGCAGTCCACCGCCGGCCGGGGTGTCTGGGGCCAACGTCCTGACTTTC. This translates into CASSPPPAGVSGANVLTF. The rearrangement uses TRBV28 and TRBJ2-6; possibly TRBD2 for D (5 bases). The CDR3 is 18 residues long. Germline V gives CDR1 MDHEN, CDR2 SYDVKM. V was shortened by 5 bases and J by 1 base, with 18 bases between the two germline ends.

The J gene is TRBJ2-7, the V gene TRBV11-2, with 9 bases aligning to TRBD1. After removal of 1 base from V and 5 bases from J, the junction contained 3 bases not matched to a gene. The germline gives CDR1 SGHAT, CDR2 FQNNGV. This CDR3 spans 14 amino acids. The DNA for the CDR3 is TGTGCCAGCAGCTTAGCGGGACAGGGCCACGAGCAGTACTTC. It is translated as CASSLAGQGHEQYF. Supplemented by reference TRBV11-2 and TRBJ2-7, the full variable domain reads EAGVAQSPRYKIIEKRQSVAFWCNPISGHATLYWYQQILGQGPKLLIQFQNNGVVDDSQLPKDRFSAERLKGVDSTLKIQPAKLEDSAVYLCASSLAGQGHEQYFGPGTRLTVT.

The chain is built from TRBV19 and TRBJ2-7, with 8 bases aligning to TRBD1. The germline V gene has CDR1 LNHDA and CDR2 SQIVND (reference sequence). The CDR3 covers 13 residues. Trimming cost V 6 bases and J 3 bases; bases outside gene matches: 4. The DNA for the CDR3 is TGTGCCAGTAGATCGGACAGGGACTACGAGCAGTACTTC. Translated: CASRSDRDYEQYF.

The gene calls are TRBV19 and TRBJ1-4; D remains ambiguous. Germline V gene sequence: CDR1 LNHDA, CDR2 SQIVND (reference sequence). This CDR3 spans 14 amino acids. V was cut by 5 bases and J by 7 bases, with 14 bases left in between. The CDR3 is CASSDLPEGEKLFF. In nucleotides, the CDR3 is TGTGCCAGTAGTGATCTCCCGGAGGGTGAAAAACTGTTTTTT.

This clone was found a few times. The rearrangement joins TRBV3-1 (or the pseudogene TRBV3-2) to TRBJ1-4; 11 bases are a match to TRBD1. Germline-derived CDR1 and CDR2 are LGHDT and YNNKEL (reference sequence). V dropped 3 bases and J dropped 2; count of bases not matched to a gene: 5. The CDR3 has 17 residues. The CDR3: CASSQGDRGYTNEKLFF. The CDR3, as DNA: TGTGCCAGCAGCCAGGGGGACAGGGGGTACACTAATGAAAAACTGTTTTTT.

This chain joins TRBV11-3 and TRBJ1-1; TRBD1 is a possible D gene (6 bases). In germline, CDR1 is SGHNT, CDR2 YENEEA. The V and J ends lost 4 bases and 4 bases respectively, with 10 bases between them. CDR3 length: 13 amino acids. The CDR3 loop is CASSSRGGTEAFF. The CDR3 DNA reads as TGTGCCAGCAGCTCGCGAGGGGGCACTGAAGCTTTCTTT.

In nucleotides, the CDR3 is TGTGCCAGCAGCCCCCGGCAGGCTGCAACCGGGGAGCTGTTTTTT. Protein: CASSPRQAATGELFF. The rearrangement joins TRBV11-2 to TRBJ2-2; D not resolved. The CDR3 loop spans 15 amino acids. In germline, CDR1 is SGHAT, CDR2 FQNNGV. Trimming took 5 bases from V and 5 from J, leaving 15 bases between them.

This chain uses TRBV19 with TRBJ1-4; D ambiguous. V was pared by 3 bases and J by 0 bases, with 5 bases between. CDR3 length: 14 amino acids. Germline V gene sequence: CDR1 LNHDA, CDR2 SQIVND (reference sequence). The CDR3 nucleotides read TGTGCCAGTAGTATCTCTGCAACTAATGAAAAACTGTTTTTT. Its translation is CASSISATNEKLFF.